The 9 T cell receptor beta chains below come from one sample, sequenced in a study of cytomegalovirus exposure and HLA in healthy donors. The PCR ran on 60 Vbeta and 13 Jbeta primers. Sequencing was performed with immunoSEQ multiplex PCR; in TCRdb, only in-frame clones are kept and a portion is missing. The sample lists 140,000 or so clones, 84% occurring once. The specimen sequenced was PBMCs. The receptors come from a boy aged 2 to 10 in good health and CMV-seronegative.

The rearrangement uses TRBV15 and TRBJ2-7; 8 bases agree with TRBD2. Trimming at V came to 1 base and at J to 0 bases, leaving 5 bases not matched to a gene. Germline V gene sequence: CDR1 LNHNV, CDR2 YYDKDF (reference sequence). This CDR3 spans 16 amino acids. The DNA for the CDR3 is TGTGCCACCAGCAGAGTCTCCAGCGGGGGCTCCTACGAGCAGTACTTC. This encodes CATSRVSSGGSYEQYF. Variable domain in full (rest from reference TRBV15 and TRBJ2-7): DAMVIQNPRYQVTQFGKPVTLSCSQTLNHNVMYWYQQKSSQAPKLLFHYYDKDFNNEADTPDNFQSRRPNTSFCFLDIRSPGLGDTAMYLCATSRVSSGGSYEQYFGPGTRLTVT.

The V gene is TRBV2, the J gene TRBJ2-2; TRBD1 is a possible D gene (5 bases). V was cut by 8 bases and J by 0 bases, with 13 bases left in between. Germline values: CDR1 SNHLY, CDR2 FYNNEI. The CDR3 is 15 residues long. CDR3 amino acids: CASGLGQSNTGELFF. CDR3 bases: TGTGCCAGCGGGTTGGGGCAGTCGAACACCGGGGAGCTGTTTTTT.

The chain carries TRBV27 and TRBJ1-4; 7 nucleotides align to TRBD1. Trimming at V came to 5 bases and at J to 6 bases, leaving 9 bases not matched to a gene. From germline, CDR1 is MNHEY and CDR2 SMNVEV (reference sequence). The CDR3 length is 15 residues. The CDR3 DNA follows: TGTGCCAGCAGTATCACAGGGGTGGGAGATGAAAAACTGTTTTTT. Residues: CASSITGVGDEKLFF.

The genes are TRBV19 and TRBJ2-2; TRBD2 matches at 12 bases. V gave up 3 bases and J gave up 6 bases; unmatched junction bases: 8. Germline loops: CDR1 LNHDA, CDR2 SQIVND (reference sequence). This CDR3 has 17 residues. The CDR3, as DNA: TGTGCCAGTAGTATGAGGCAGCTAGCGGGAGGGGCCGGGGAGCTGTTTTTT. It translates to CASSMRQLAGGAGELFF. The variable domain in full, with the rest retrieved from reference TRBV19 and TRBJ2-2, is DGGITQSPKYLFRKEGQNVTLSCEQNLNHDAMYWYRQDPGQGLRLIYYSQIVNDFQKGDIAEGYSVSREKKESFPLTVTSAQKNPTAFYLCASSMRQLAGGAGELFFGEGSRLTVL.

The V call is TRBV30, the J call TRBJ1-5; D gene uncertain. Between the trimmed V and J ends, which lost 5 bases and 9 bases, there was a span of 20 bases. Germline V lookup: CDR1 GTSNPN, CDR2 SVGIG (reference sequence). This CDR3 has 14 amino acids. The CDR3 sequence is CAWGLPKVLVPQHF. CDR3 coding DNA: TGTGCCTGGGGGCTCCCTAAAGTATTAGTGCCCCAGCATTTT.

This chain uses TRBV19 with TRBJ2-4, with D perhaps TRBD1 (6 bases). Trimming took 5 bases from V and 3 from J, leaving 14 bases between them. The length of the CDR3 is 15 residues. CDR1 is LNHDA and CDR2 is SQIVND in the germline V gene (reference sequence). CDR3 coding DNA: TGTGCCAGTAGTCCCCCCCGGACAGTCAAAAACATTCAGTACTTC. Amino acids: CASSPPRTVKNIQYF.

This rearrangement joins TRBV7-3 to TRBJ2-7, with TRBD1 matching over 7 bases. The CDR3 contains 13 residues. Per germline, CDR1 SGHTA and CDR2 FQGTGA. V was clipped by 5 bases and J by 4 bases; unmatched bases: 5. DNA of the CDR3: TGTGCCAGCAGCCGAGGGACAGAATACGAGCAGTACTTC. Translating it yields CASSRGTEYEQYF.

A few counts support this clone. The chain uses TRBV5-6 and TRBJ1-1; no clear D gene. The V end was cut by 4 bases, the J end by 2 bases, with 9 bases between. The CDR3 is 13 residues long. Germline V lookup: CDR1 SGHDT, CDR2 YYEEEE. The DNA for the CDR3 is TGTGCCAGCAGCGGCGGGGTTAACACTGAAGCTTTCTTT. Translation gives CASSGGVNTEAFF.

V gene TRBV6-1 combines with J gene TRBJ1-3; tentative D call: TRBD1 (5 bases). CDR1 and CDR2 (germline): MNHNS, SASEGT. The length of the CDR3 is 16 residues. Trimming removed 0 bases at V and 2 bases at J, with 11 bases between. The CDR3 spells CASSEALGRAGNTIYF. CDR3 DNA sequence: TGTGCCAGCAGTGAAGCGTTGGGGCGAGCTGGAAACACCATATATTTT.